This record looks at one T cell receptor beta chain sequence and its context. Antigen unknown. Second-dose intervals near 4 or 12 weeks were combined. Clones were read by immunoSEQ multiplex PCR, and TCRdb kept only the in-frame ones, dropping some. The sample gives some 130,000 clones, around 93% of which show up once; approximately 6.9% is in the top ten. Germline loops: CDR1 GTSNPN, CDR2 SVGIG (reference sequence). V lost 0 bases to trimming and J lost 3 bases, with 8 bases between them. The CDR3 runs to 13 residues. The data are from a study of T cell responses to AZD1222 COVID-19 vaccine. Study-wide points: Nearly half of the spike-specific TCRs reportedly recognize variant regions that carry no mutations. With dominance at 160-218 and 743-854, vaccine-associated CD4 TCRs spanned spike.

The chain combines TRBV30 with TRBJ1-1, with D uncertain. The TCR was taken from an adult who received the AZD1222 COVID-19 vaccine. The sequences come from peripheral blood, collected 28 days after the second AZD1222 dose. The CDR3 sequence is CAWSVRRDTEAFF. For the CDR3, the DNA is TGTGCCTGGAGTGTCAGACGTGACACTGAAGCTTTCTTT.